A single sample is the source of the 26 T cell receptor beta chains below, sequenced in a study of metastatic and nonmetastatic thyroid tumors. TCRdb redid the clone calls on the PCR reads using MiXCR. The sample holds approximately 37,000 clones, approximately 16% seen once. Ahead of thyroid surgery, no patient had received treatment of any kind. The specimen sequenced was blood. These TCRs come from a male donor with papillary thyroid cancer or a benign thyroid nodule (not recorded which). Some clones in this sample may be carry-over from other donors' samples.

The table lists this clone with many counts. The V gene is TRBV7-2, the J gene TRBJ2-7; D remains ambiguous. Germline loops: CDR1 SGHTA, CDR2 FQGNSA. The CDR3 length is 13 residues. Trimming took 4 bases from V and 7 from J, leaving 14 bases between them. The chain's CDR3 is CASSSLGGKEQYF. CDR3 bases: TGTGCCAGCAGCTCCCTGGGCGGAAAGGAGCAGTACTTC.

There are many counts of this clone. The rearrangement uses TRBV4-2 and TRBJ2-6; D is undetermined. The length of the CDR3 is 17 residues. Trimming stripped 1 base from V and 6 bases from J, with 16 bases between. Looked up from germline, CDR1 is LGHNA and CDR2 is YNFKEQ. This chain's CDR3 is CASSQAMLGPEANVLTF. The CDR3 DNA sequence: TGTGCCAGCAGCCAAGCGATGCTGGGCCCCGAGGCCAACGTCCTGACTTTC.

This CDR3 is CASSEGTGVYGYTF. The CDR3 coding sequence is TGTGCCAGCAGTGAAGGGACAGGGGTGTATGGCTACACCTTC. The chain is built from TRBV12-3 or TRBV12-4 and TRBJ1-2; 10 bases are a match to TRBD1. This CDR3 region has 14 residues. Trimming took 5 bases from V and 5 from J; bases not matched to a gene: 5.

This clone was detected ten times or more. The chain has TRBV29-1 and TRBJ2-7; TRBD2 matches at 10 bases. V lost 5 bases to trimming and J lost 0 bases; unmatched junction nucleotides: 1. The CDR3 length is 13 residues. Germline assignment: CDR1 SQVTM and CDR2 ANQGSEA. The CDR3 DNA follows: TGCAGCGTTCGGACTAGCGGCTCCTACGAGCAGTACTTC. It encodes CSVRTSGSYEQYF.

This clone was detected many times. The gene calls are TRBV11-3 and TRBJ2-3; D is uncertain. CDR1 and CDR2 from the germline V gene are SGHNT and YENEEA. The CDR3 totals 15 residues. V lost 0 bases and J 5 bases, leaving 12 bases between the germline ends. Written as DNA, the CDR3 is TGTGCCAGCAGCTTAGATCCGGGTTCTAGAGATACGCAGTATTTT. Its translation is CASSLDPGSRDTQYF.

The gene calls are TRBV2 and TRBJ1-6; D not resolved. The CDR3 is 13 residues long. Trimming cost V 1 base and J 9 bases, with 7 bases left between them. Germline loops: CDR1 SNHLY, CDR2 FYNNEI. The CDR3 region has the DNA TGTGCCAGCAGTGAAGATATGCTTTCACCCCTCCACTTT. Translated, it gives CASSEDMLSPLHF.

This clone was counted ten times or more. The V call is TRBV5-4, the J call TRBJ1-2, with 12 nucleotides matching TRBD1. Trimming took 0 bases from V and 6 from J; bases not matched to a gene: 0. Germline values: CDR1 SGHNT, CDR2 YYREEE (reference sequence). The CDR3 is made up of 14 amino acids. The CDR3 region has the DNA TGTGCCAGCAGCTTGGGGGACAGGGGGCATGGCTACACCTTC. The encoded protein is CASSLGDRGHGYTF.

In this sample, this clone turned up many times. The chain uses TRBV25-1 and TRBJ2-5; TRBD2 aligns across 9 bases. The ends lost 1 base at V and 5 bases at J; junction bases unmatched: 8. Germline V gene lookup returns CDR1 MGHDK and CDR2 SYGVNS. CDR3 length: 16 residues. The CDR3: CASSEWGSGSRETQYF. Written as DNA, the CDR3 is TGTGCCAGCAGTGAATGGGGTAGCGGGAGCCGGGAGACCCAGTACTTC.

Many counts were recorded for this clone. The CDR3 reads CASRRAQNTEAFF. Written as DNA, the CDR3 is TGTGCCAGCAGGCGGGCCCAGAACACTGAAGCTTTCTTT. This chain uses TRBV27 with TRBJ1-1; D is unresolved. This CDR3 region has 13 residues. CDR1 MNHEY and CDR2 SMNVEV come from the germline V gene (reference sequence). The V gene lost 6 bases and the J gene lost 1 base, with 9 bases spanning the gap.

A few counts support this clone. A read error may explain this, as a much larger clone is one base away. This chain connects TRBV5-6 to TRBJ2-2, with TRBD2 identical over 9 bases. V lost 2 bases and J lost 5; bases outside the gene matches: 7. CDR3 length: 16 amino acids. Per the germline V gene, CDR1 is SGHDT and CDR2 is YYEEEE. The CDR3 sequence is CASSFELAGPTGELFF. The CDR3 bases are TGTGCCAGCAGCTTCGAGCTAGCGGGACCTACCGGGGAGCTGTTTTTT.

This clone is a singleton in its sample. A much larger clone sits a single nucleotide away, making a read error possible. Different DNA sequences within this sample yield the same CDR3. This chain joins TRBV7-8 and TRBJ2-4; 7 nucleotides match TRBD1. Germline lookup yields CDR1 SGHVS and CDR2 FQNEAQ. The CDR3 totals 17 residues. CDR3 region: CASSLVGESGTVGIQYF. The CDR3 bases are TGCGCCAGCAGCTTAGTGGGTGAATCCGGGACAGTGGGCATTCAGTACTTC.

Points on this clone: With a much larger clone just one base away, this may be a read error. The V and J genes are TRBV3-1 and TRBJ2-5; D is unclear. This CDR3 has 12 residues. V lost 6 bases, J lost 5 bases, and 10 bases lay in between. CDR1 is LGHDT and CDR2 is YNNKEL in the germline V gene (reference sequence). The chain's CDR3 is CASSFQGETQYF. CDR3 bases: TGTGCCAGCAGTTTTCAAGGGGAGACCCAGTACTTC.

Note on this clone: Because the CDR3 is missing its conserved closing phenylalanine or tryptophan, this is likely a read error. The chain recombines TRBV15 with TRBJ2-7; 13 nucleotides match TRBD2. This CDR3 spans 16 amino acids. Germline V gene sequence: CDR1 LNHNV, CDR2 YYDKDF (reference sequence). The V gene end was trimmed by 4 bases and the J gene end by 4 bases; junction bases not matched to a gene: 7. CDR3 DNA sequence: TGTGCCACCAGCAACACGGGGACTAGCGGGATTTACGAGCAGTACTCC. This encodes CATSNTGTSGIYEQYS.

This clone was seen ten or more times. This chain links TRBV7-6 with TRBJ1-1; 10 positions agree with TRBD1. Trimming took 3 bases from V and 5 from J; bases not matched to a gene: 6. In germline, CDR1 is SGHVS, CDR2 FNYEAQ. This CDR3 spans 15 amino acids. Here the CDR3 DNA reads TGTGCCAGCAGCTTGACGACAGGGGGCAGGACTGAAGCTTTCTTT. Its translation: CASSLTTGGRTEAFF.

There are many counts of this clone. For the CDR3, the DNA is TGTGCTAGTGGTTTCTCAGGCACAGATACGCAGTATTTT. It translates to CASGFSGTDTQYF. V is TRBV12-5 and J is TRBJ2-3; D unclear. V lost 3 bases and J 1 base, leaving 5 bases between the germline ends. Germline values: CDR1 LGHNT, CDR2 FRNRAP. The CDR3 consists of 13 residues. The full variable domain, completed using reference TRBV12-5 and TRBJ2-3, is DARVTQTPRHKVTEMGQEVTMRCQPILGHNTVFWYRQTMMQGLELLAYFRNRAPLDDSGMPKDRFSAEMPDATLATLKIQPSEPRDSAVYFCASGFSGTDTQYFGPGTRLTVL.

This clone has a count of ten or more. The chain couples TRBV19 to TRBJ2-3; 9 bases agree with TRBD1. V was pared by 4 bases and J by 6 bases, with 5 bases of the junction left unmatched. Germline CDR1 is LNHDA and CDR2 is SQIVND (reference sequence). The CDR3 has 14 amino acids. The CDR3 bases are TGTGCCAGTAGTACGACAGGGGGGGGGGATACGCAGTATTTT. It codes for CASSTTGGGDTQYF.

In its sample, this clone was seen a few times. A much larger clone lies a single base off, so this may be a read error. In DNA, the CDR3 is TGTGCCAGCAGGTACGGGACAGGGTGGGGCAATGAGCAGTTCTTC. It translates to CASRYGTGWGNEQFF. This chain links TRBV6-9 with TRBJ2-1; TRBD1 aligns across 9 bases. The CDR3 spans 15 residues. Germline values: CDR1 MNHGY, CDR2 SVAAGI. The V gene end was trimmed by 6 bases and the J gene end by 6 bases; junction bases not matched to a gene: 9.

This chain uses TRBV5-8 with TRBJ2-7; TRBD2 might be the D (6 bases). The germline CDR1 and CDR2 sequences are SGHTS and YDEGEE. The CDR3 length is 15 residues. Trimming pared 0 bases from V and 2 bases from J, leaving 12 bases between. The CDR3 DNA sequence: TGTGCCAGCAGCTTGGCCGCGGGGATAGCCTACGAGCAGTACTTC. Its protein product is CASSLAAGIAYEQYF.

The sample holds many counts of this clone. The chain joins TRBV6-2 or TRBV6-3 to TRBJ2-1; D is ambiguous. Trimming removed 3 bases from V and 7 bases from J, with 7 bases in between. Germline assignment: CDR1 MNHEY and CDR2 SVGEGT. This CDR3 has 12 residues. CDR3 in amino acids: CASSYIGNEQFF. CDR3 sequence (DNA): TGTGCCAGCAGTTATATCGGAAATGAGCAGTTCTTC.

The chain employs TRBV2 and TRBJ2-2; TRBD2 aligns across 8 bases. This CDR3 region has 14 residues. Trimming removed 6 bases from V and 7 bases from J; junction bases left unmatched: 7. The V gene's germline CDR1 is SNHLY and CDR2 FYNNEI. The CDR3 loop reads CASRGLGASGELFF. In DNA form, the CDR3 reads TGTGCCAGCAGGGGACTAGGGGCGAGCGGGGAGCTGTTTTTT. The full variable domain, with the rest looked up from reference TRBV2 and TRBJ2-2, is EPEVTQTPSHQVTQMGQEVILRCVPISNHLYFYWYRQILGQKVEFLVSFYNNEISEKSEIFDDQFSVERPDGSNFTLKIRSTKLEDSAMYFCASRGLGASGELFFGEGSRLTVL.

The sample holds many counts of this clone. V usage is TRBV3-1 and J usage is TRBJ1-4; no reliable D call. Germline lookup yields CDR1 LGHDT and CDR2 YNNKEL (reference sequence). CDR3 length equals 12 residues. V dropped 4 bases and J dropped 5 bases, with 5 bases sitting between them. CDR3 in amino acids: CASSPFNEKLFF. In DNA form, the CDR3 reads TGTGCCAGCAGCCCCTTCAATGAAAAACTGTTTTTT. The full variable domain, in which reference TRBV3-1 and TRBJ1-4 provide the parts outside the CDR3, is DTAVSQTPKYLVTQMGNDKSIKCEQNLGHDTMYWYKQDSKKFLKIMFSYNNKELIINETVPNRFSPKSPDKAHLNLHINSLELGDSAVYFCASSPFNEKLFFGSGTQLSVL.

This clone was detected ten times or more. J is TRBJ1-2 and V is TRBV3-1; D possibly corresponds to TRBD1 (6 bases). Germline CDR1 and CDR2: LGHDT and YNNKEL (reference sequence). V was shortened by 0 bases and J by 8 bases, with 16 bases between the two germline ends. The length of the CDR3 is 15 residues. The CDR3 nucleotides are TGTGCCAGCAGCCAAGATCTCGGGACATCCTACGGCTACACCTTC. Translation: CASSQDLGTSYGYTF.

This sequence joins TRBV9 and TRBJ2-2; no clear D. Germline values: CDR1 SGDLS, CDR2 YYNGEE. The CDR3 contains 15 residues. Trimming shortened V by 3 bases and J by 3 bases, and 12 bases separated the two germline ends. The DNA of the CDR3 is TGTGCCAGCAGCGCCGTTCTAGTAGACACCGGGGAGCTGTTTTTT. Translation gives CASSAVLVDTGELFF.

There are many counts of this clone. This chain links TRBV7-2 with TRBJ1-3; TRBD1 might be the D (6 bases). This CDR3 region has 15 residues. Germline V gene sequence: CDR1 SGHTA, CDR2 FQGNSA. The ends were cut back, 3 bases at V and 3 bases at J, with 12 bases in the middle. CDR3 nucleotide sequence: TGTGCCAGCAGCTTTCCGGGGGCGCTTGGAAACACCATATATTTT. Protein: CASSFPGALGNTIYF.

This clone has ten or more counts. The chain links TRBV5-1 to TRBJ2-5; the match to TRBD2 covers 7 bases. V gave up 4 bases and J gave up 1 base; unmatched junction bases: 4. Looked up from germline, CDR1 is SGHRS and CDR2 is YFSETQ. This CDR3 spans 14 amino acids. The CDR3 region is CASSPSSGQETQYF. In nucleotides, the CDR3 is TGCGCCAGCAGCCCGTCTAGCGGCCAAGAGACCCAGTACTTC.

This clone was seen many times. The rearrangement links TRBV28 to TRBJ2-3, with D hard to call. V was pared by 3 bases and J by 8 bases, with 18 bases between. Germline V CDR1 and CDR2: MDHEN, SYDVKM. This CDR3 spans 15 amino acids. CDR3 coding DNA: TGTGCCAGCAGTTTCCCCGTCACGGTTTCGGTTACGCAGTATTTT. The encoded protein is CASSFPVTVSVTQYF.